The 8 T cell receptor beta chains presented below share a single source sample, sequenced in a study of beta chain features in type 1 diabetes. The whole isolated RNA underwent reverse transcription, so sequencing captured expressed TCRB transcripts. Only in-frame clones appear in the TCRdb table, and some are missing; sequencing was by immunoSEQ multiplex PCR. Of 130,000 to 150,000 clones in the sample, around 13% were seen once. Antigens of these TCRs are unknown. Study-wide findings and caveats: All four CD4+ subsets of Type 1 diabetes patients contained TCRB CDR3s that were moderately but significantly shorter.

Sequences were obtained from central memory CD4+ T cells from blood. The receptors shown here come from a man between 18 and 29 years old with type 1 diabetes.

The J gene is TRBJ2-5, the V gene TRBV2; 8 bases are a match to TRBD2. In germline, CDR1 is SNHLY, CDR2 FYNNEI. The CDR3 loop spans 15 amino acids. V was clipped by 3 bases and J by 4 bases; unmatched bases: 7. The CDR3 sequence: CASSELGLAGETQYF. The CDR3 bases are TGTGCCAGCAGTGAGCTAGGACTAGCAGGAGAGACCCAGTACTTC.

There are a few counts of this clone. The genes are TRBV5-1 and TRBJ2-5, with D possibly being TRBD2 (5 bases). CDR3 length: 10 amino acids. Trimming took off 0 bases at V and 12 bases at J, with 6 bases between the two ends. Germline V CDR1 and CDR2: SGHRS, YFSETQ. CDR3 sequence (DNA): TGCGCCAGCAGCTTGGCCGGGGAGTACTTC. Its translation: CASSLAGEYF.

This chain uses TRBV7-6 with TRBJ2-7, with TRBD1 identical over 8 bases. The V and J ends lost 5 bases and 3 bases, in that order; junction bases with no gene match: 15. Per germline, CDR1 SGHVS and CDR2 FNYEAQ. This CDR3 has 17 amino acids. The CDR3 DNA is TGTGCCAGCAGCGAAGACTTCCTGGACAGGGTCAGCTACGAGCAGTACTTC. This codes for CASSEDFLDRVSYEQYF. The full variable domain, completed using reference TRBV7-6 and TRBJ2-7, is GAGVSQSPRYKVTKRGQDVALRCDPISGHVSLYWYRQALGQGPEFLTYFNYEAQQDKSGLPNDRFSAERPEGSISTLTIQRTEQRDSAMYRCASSEDFLDRVSYEQYFGPGTRLTVT.

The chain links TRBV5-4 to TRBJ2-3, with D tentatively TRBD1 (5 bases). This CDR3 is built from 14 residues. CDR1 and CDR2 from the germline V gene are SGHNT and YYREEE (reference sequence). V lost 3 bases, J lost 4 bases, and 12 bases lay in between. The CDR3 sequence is CASSSPEGADTQYF. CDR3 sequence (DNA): TGTGCCAGCAGCTCCCCGGAAGGGGCAGATACGCAGTATTTT.

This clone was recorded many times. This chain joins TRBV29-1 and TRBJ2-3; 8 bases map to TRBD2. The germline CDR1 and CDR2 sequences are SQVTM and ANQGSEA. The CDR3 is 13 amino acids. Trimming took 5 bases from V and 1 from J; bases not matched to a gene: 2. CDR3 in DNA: TGCAGCGTTCCGACTAGCGGCACAGATACGCAGTATTTT. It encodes CSVPTSGTDTQYF.

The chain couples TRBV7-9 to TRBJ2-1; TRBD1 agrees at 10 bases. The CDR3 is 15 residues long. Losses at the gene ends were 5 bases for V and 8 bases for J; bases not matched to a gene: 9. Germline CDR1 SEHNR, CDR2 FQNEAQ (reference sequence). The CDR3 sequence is CASSPGTGESDEQFF. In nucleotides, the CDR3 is TGTGCCAGCAGCCCTGGGACAGGGGAGAGCGATGAGCAGTTCTTC.

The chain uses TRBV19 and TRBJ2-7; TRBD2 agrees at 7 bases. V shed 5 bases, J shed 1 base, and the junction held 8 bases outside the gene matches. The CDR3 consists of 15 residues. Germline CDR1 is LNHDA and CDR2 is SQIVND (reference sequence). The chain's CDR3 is CASSAGLVRSYEQYF. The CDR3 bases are TGTGCCAGTAGTGCAGGACTAGTGAGGTCCTACGAGCAGTACTTC.

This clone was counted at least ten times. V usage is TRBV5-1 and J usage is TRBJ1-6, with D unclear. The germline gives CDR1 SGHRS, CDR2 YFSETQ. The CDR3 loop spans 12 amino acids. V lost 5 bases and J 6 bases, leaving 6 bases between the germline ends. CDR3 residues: CASRLSNSPLHF. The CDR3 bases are TGCGCCAGCAGACTGAGTAATTCACCCCTCCACTTT.